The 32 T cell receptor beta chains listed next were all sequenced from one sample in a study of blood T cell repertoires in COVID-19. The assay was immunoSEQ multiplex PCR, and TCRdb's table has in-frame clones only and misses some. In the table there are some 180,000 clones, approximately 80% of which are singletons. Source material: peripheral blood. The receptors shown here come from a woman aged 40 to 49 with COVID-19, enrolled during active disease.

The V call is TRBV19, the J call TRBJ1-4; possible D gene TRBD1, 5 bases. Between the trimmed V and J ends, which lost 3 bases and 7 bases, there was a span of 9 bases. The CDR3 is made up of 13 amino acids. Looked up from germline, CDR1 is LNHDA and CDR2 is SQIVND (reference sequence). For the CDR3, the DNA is TGTGCCAGTAGTATGGGGGGGTTTGAAAAACTGTTTTTT. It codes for CASSMGGFEKLFF.

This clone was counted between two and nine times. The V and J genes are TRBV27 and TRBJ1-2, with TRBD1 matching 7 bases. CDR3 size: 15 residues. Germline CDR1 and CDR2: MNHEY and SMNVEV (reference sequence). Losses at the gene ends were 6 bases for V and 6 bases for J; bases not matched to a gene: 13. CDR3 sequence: CASRTRDSTLHGYTF. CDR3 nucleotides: TGTGCCAGCAGAACCCGGGACAGCACCCTACATGGCTACACCTTC.

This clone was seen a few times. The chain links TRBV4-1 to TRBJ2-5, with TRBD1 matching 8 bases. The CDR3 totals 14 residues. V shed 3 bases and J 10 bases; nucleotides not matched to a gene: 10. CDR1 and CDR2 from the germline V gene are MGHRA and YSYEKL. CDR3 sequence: CASSHQGADGIQYF. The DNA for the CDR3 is TGCGCCAGCAGCCACCAGGGGGCTGACGGTATCCAGTACTTC.

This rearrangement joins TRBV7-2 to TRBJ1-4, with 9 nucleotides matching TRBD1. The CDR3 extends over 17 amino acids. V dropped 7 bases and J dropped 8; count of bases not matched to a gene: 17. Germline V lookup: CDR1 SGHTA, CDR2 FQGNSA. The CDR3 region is CASTDPGIQGAEEKLFF. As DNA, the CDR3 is TGTGCCAGCACCGACCCTGGGATACAGGGGGCGGAAGAAAAACTGTTTTTT.

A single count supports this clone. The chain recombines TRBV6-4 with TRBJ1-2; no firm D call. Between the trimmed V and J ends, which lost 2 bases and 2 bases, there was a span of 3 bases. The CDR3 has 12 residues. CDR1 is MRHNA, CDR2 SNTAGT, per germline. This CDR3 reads CASSDRNYGYTF. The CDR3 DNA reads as TGTGCCAGCAGTGACCGGAACTATGGCTACACCTTC.

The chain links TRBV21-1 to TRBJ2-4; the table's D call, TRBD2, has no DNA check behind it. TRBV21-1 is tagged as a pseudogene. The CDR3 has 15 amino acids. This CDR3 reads CASSKKLRREGIQYF. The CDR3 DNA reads TGTGCCAGCAGCAAAAAGCTCCGACGCGAGGGCATTCAGTACTTC.

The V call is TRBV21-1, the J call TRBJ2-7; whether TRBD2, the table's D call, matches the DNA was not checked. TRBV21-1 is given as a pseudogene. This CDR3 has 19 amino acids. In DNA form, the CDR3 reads TGTGCCAGCAGCAAAGCGATGACTAGCGGGAGTATTGATCTCTACGAGCAGTACTTC. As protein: CASSKAMTSGSIDLYEQYF.

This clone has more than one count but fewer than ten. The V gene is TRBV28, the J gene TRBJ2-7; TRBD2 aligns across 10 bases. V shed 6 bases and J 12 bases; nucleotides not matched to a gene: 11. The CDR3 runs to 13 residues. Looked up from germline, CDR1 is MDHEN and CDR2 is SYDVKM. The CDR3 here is CASSPPGLAFRYF. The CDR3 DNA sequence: TGTGCCAGCAGCCCCCCGGGACTAGCGTTTAGGTACTTC.

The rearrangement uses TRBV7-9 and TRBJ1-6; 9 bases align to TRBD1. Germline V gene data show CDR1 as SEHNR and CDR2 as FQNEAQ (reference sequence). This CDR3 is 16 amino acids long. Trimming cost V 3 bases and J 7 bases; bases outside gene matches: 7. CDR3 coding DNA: TGTGCCAGCAGCTTTCCCCGGGACAGGGTGAATTCACCCCTCCACTTT. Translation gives CASSFPRDRVNSPLHF.

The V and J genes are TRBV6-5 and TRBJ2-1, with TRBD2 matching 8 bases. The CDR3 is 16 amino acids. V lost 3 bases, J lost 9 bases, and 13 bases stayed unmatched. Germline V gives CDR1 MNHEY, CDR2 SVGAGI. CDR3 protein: CASSYRLAGLRGEQFF. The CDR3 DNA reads TGTGCCAGCAGTTATCGGCTAGCGGGCCTGAGGGGTGAGCAGTTCTTC.

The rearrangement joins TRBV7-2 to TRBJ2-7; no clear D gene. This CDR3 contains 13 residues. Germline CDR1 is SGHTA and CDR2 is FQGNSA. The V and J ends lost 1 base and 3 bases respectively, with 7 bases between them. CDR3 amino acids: CASSLVARYEQYF. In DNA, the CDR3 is TGTGCCAGCAGCTTAGTAGCTCGCTACGAGCAGTACTTC.

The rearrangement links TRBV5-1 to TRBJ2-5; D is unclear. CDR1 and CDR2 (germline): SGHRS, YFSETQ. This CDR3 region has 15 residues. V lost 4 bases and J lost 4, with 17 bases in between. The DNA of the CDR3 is TGCGCCAGCAGCCTGCTAGTCGATACTGGAGAGACCCAGTACTTC. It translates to CASSLLVDTGETQYF.

The CDR3 here is CASSFDGGGGAKTQYF. CDR3 sequence (DNA): TGTGCCAGCAGCTTCGATGGAGGCGGGGGGGCCAAGACCCAGTACTTC. The chain employs TRBV5-8 and TRBJ2-5, with 9 bases aligning to TRBD2. This CDR3 has 16 amino acids. Germline V gene sequence: CDR1 SGHTS, CDR2 YDEGEE. With 2 bases clipped from V and 6 bases from J, the junction kept 11 bases outside the gene matches.

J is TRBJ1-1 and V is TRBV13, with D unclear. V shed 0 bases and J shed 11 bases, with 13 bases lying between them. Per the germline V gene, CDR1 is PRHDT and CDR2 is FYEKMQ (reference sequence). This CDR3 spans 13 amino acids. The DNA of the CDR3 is TGTGCCAGCAGCTTAGGGGGTCGGGGTGGCGCTTTCTTT. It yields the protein CASSLGGRGGAFF.

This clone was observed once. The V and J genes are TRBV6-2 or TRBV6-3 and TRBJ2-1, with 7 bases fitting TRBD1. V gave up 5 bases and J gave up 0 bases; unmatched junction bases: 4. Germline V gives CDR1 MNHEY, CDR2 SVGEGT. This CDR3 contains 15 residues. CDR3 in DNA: TGTGCCAGCAGTCACAGGGGAAGCTCCTACAATGAGCAGTTCTTC. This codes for CASSHRGSSYNEQFF.

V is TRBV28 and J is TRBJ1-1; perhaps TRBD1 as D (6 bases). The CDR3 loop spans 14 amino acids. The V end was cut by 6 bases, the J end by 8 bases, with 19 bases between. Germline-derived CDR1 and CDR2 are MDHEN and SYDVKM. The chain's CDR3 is CASRNPGQYREAFF. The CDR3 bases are TGTGCCAGCAGAAACCCCGGACAGTACCGAGAAGCTTTCTTT.

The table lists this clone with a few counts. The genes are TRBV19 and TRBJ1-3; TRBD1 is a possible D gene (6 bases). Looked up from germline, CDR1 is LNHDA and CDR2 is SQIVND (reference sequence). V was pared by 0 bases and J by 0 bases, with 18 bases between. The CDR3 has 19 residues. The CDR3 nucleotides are TGTGCCAGTAGTATAGAACAGACAGGTCGAAATAACTCTGGAAACACCATATATTTT. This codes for CASSIEQTGRNNSGNTIYF.

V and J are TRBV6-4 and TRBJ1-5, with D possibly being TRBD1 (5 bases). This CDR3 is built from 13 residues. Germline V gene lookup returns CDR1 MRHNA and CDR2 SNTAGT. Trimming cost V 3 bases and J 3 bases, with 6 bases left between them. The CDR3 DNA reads TGTGCCAGCAGTGAGGACAACAATCAGCCCCAGCATTTT. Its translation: CASSEDNNQPQHF.

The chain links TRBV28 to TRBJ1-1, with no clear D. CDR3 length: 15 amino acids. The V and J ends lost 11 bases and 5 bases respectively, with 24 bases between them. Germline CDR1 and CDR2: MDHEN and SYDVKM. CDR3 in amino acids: CAGGRAEGGRTEAFF. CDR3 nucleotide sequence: TGTGCCGGCGGGAGGGCCGAGGGTGGGAGGACTGAAGCTTTCTTT.

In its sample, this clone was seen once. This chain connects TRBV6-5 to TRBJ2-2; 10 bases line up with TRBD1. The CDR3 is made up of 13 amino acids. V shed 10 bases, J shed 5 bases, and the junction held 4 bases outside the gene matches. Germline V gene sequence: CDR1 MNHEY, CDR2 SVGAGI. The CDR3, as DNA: TGTGCCATGGGACAGGGGAGGACCGGGGAGCTGTTTTTT. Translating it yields CAMGQGRTGELFF.

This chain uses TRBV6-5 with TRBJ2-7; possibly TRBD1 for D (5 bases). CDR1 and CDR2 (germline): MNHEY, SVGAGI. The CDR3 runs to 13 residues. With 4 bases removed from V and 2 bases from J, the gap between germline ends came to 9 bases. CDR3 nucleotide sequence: TGTGCCAGCAGTTCCAGGGTCCCCTACGAGCAGTACTTC. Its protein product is CASSSRVPYEQYF.

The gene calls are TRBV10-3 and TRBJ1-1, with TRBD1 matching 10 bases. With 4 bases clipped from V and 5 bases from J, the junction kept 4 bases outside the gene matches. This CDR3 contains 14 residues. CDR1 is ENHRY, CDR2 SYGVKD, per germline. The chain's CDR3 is CAISGGQGITEAFF. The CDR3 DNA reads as TGTGCCATCAGTGGGGGACAGGGGATTACTGAAGCTTTCTTT.

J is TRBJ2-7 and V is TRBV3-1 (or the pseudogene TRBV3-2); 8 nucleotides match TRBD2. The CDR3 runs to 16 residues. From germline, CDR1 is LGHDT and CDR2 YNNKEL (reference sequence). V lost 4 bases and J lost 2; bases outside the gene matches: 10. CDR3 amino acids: CASSRGGSRGAYEQYF. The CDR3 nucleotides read TGTGCCAGCAGCCGCGGGGGGTCTAGAGGAGCCTACGAGCAGTACTTC.

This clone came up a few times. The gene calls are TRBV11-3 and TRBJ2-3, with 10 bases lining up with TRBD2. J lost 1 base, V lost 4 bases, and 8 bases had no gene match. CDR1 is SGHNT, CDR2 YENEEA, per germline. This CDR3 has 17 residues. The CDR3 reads CASSSGPLAGGTDTQYF. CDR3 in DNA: TGTGCCAGCAGCTCCGGCCCTCTAGCGGGGGGCACAGATACGCAGTATTTT.

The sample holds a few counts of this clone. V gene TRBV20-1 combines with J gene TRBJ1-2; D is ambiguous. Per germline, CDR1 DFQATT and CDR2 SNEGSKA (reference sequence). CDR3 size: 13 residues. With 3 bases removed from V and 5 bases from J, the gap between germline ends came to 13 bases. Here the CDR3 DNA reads TGCAGTGCTAGTACAGACATTAGTTATGGCTACACCTTC. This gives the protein CSASTDISYGYTF.

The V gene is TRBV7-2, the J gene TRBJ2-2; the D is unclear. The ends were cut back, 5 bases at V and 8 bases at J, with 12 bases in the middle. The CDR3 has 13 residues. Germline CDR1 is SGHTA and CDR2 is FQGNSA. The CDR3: CASSTRTSGELFF. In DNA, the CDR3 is TGTGCCAGCAGCACAAGAACCTCTGGGGAGCTGTTTTTT.

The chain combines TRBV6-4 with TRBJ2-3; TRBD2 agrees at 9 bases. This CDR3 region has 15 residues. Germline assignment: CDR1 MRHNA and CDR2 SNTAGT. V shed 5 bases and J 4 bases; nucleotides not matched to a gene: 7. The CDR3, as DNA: TGTGCCAGCAGTCCGGCGGGAGGGCAGTCAGATACGCAGTATTTT. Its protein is CASSPAGGQSDTQYF.

The CDR3 DNA is TGTGCCAGCAGTGTGACTAGCGGGGCCAGCACAGATACGCAGTATTTT. This gives the protein CASSVTSGASTDTQYF. The chain combines TRBV25-1 with TRBJ2-3; 11 bases map to TRBD2. From germline, CDR1 is MGHDK and CDR2 SYGVNS. Unmatched junction bases numbered 3, after V lost 4 bases and J lost 0 bases. The CDR3 totals 16 residues.

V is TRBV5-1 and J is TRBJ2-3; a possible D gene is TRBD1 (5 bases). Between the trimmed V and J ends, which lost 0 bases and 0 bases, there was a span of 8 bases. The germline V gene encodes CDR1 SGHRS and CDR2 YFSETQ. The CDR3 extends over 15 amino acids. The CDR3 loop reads CASSLEGSSTDTQYF. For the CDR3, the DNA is TGCGCCAGCAGCTTGGAGGGGTCTAGCACAGATACGCAGTATTTT.

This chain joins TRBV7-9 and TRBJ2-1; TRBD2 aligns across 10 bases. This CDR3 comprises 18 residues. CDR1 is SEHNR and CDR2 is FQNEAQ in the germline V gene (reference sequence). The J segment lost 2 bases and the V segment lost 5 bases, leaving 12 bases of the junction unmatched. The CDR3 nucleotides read TGTGCCAGCAGCCTTGGGCCCGCCGGACTAGCGGCCTACAATGAGCAGTTCTTC. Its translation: CASSLGPAGLAAYNEQFF.

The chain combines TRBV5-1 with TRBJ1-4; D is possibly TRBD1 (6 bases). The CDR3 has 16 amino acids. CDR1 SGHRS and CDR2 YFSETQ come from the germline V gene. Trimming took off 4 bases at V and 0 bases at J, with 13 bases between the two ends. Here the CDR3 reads CASSGTGTPTNEKLFF. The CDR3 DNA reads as TGCGCCAGCAGCGGAACAGGGACCCCAACTAATGAAAAACTGTTTTTT.

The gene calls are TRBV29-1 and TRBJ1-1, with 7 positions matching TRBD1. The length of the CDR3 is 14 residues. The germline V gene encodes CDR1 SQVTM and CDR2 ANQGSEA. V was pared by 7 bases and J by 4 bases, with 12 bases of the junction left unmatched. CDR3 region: CSGGLRGRGTEAFF. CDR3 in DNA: TGCAGCGGAGGACTAAGGGGGCGCGGCACTGAAGCTTTCTTT.